The source of this T cell receptor beta chain is a study of T cell responses to AZD1222 COVID-19 vaccine (dated by TCRdb to the early 2020s). Turning to the overall study: A total of more than 230 trial participants underwent TCR sequencing, of whom about 210 had received two doses of AZD1222 and some 25 had received two doses of the MenACWY control vaccine. Trial participants were enrolled by age into 18-55, 56-69 and 70-plus year subgroups, with around 140, 26 and 57 TCR-sequenced participants respectively.

The CDR3 regions of human TCRbeta chains were analyzed by immunosequencing. In the source study's methods: Repertoire TCRs were checked for matches against a reference library of SARS-CoV-2-specific TCRs that had been generated using the MIRA antigen-specificity platform. Breadth was defined as the fraction of unique TCRs that were SARS-CoV-2-associated, and depth was defined as the fraction of total T cells that were SARS-CoV-2-associated. Using the MIRA data, each spike-specific TCR was assigned both to the spike region to which the TCR was reactive and to a CD4 or CD8 class. Log10-transformed breadth and depth values were compared by one-way ANOVA with Sidak's multiple comparisons tests. TCRdb took this table from immuneACCESS and kept in-frame rearrangements with V and J called. Such tables lack part of the clones; where checked against another copy, unresolved V genes explain under half of the gap, and the rest is unexplained. The V and J calls and clone size come from that table; D and trimming were worked out from the DNA. Present in this sample are over 15,000 clones, around 89% of which were seen just once. The ten largest clones add up to 2.5% to 3.5% of the sample.

A note on this clone: Its recognized antigen is unknown. No per-base quality is available; no much larger clone lies one base away.

A distance of 5 bases separates the germline ends of V and J, which lose 0 bases and 6 bases respectively. From the cysteine through the phenylalanine, the CDR3 covers 11 amino acids. Just the 33-base CDR3 DNA is kept, in frame starting at base 1. Via the germline V gene (reference sequence), CDR1 is GTSNPN and CDR2 SVGIG. Broad study findings and their caveats: Reportedly, almost half of the unique spike-specific TCRs recognized epitopes lying outside the regions that are mutated in the B.1.351 and B.1.1.7 variants. Spike-specific TCR breadth and depth rose significantly after two AZD1222 doses compared with day 0 and with MenACWY recipients. No day 14 peak-response samples were available, so repertoires were characterized only after the peak T cell response. In the small 56-69-year group, the increase in depth fell short of significance, most likely because of low power. Participants were mostly white British, with more females than males. The authors suggested clonal diversity may have been underestimated. CD4 TCRs associated with the vaccine covered the entire spike protein, and the dominant responses were in regions 160-218 and 743-854. Conclusions about previously exposed vaccinees are limited, since just a handful of AZD1222 recipients were seropositive for SARS-CoV-2 at baseline.

The time point tag for this specimen amounts to: about 28 days (+/-7) after the second vaccine dose. AZD1222 recipients given second doses at about 4 weeks or at about 12 weeks were pooled, since spike-specific TCR depth and breadth were not found to differ between the two schedules. Samples from vaccinated people were obtained from the UK trials COV001 and COV002, which included a single-blind randomized controlled phase 2/3 trial of AZD1222 (ChAdOx1 nCoV-19) in healthy adults. Trial participant PBMC samples were collected at day 0 and day 28 after the second dose for TCRbeta chain sequencing. The rearrangement joined TRBV30 to TRBJ1-2; the D gene cannot be named for sure. The material was peripheral blood, obtained 28 days after the second AZD1222 dose. The clonotype originates from an adult who received the AZD1222 COVID-19 vaccine. The DNA sequence is TGTGCCTGGAGTGTAATGCATGGCTACACCTTC. This is translated as CAWSVMHGYTF.